This TCR beta chain emerged from a study of T cell responses to AZD1222 COVID-19 vaccine. Profiled with immunoSEQ multiplex PCR; TCRdb holds only in-frame clones, not every one. The sample comprises around 160,000 clones, about 91% of which are singletons, and 1% to 1.5% rests with the top ten. Study-level findings and limits: There were vaccine-associated CD4 TCRs across spike, dominant at 160-218 and 743-854.

CDR3 length: 15 amino acids. Trimming removed 0 bases from V and 5 bases from J, with 13 bases in between. CDR1 LGHNA and CDR2 YNFKEQ come from the germline V gene. Turning to this clone: Its antigen is currently unknown.

This receptor was identified in an adult who received the AZD1222 COVID-19 vaccine. Source: peripheral blood, taken 28 days after the second AZD1222 dose. The chain employs TRBV4-2 and TRBJ1-1; D is uncertain. The CDR3 sequence is CASSQEADWVTEAFF. The CDR3 nucleotides read TGTGCCAGCAGCCAAGAGGCAGATTGGGTGACTGAAGCTTTCTTT.